Below are 19 T cell receptor beta chains sequenced from a single sample in a study of identical twins. TCRdb reanalysed the 5' RACE reads using MiXCR and keeps one entry per CDR3 protein. The repertoire holds roughly 190,000 distinct CDR3 sequences, 15% seen once, with around two fifths in the top ten. These records were also assigned to another study, of T cells expressing NK-cell markers.

Material: CD8+ T cells sorted from blood. The receptors were sampled from a woman aged 18-29 years in good health.

The chain employs TRBV11-2 and TRBJ1-4; D is perhaps TRBD1 (5 bases). Trimming removed 7 bases at V and 3 bases at J, with 12 bases between. The CDR3 consists of 14 residues. Germline-derived CDR1 and CDR2 are SGHAT and FQNNGV. The CDR3 bases are TGTGCCAGCACCGACAGTGGTGCTAATGAAAAACTGTTTTTT. Amino acid sequence: CASTDSGANEKLFF.

The chain recombines TRBV20-1 with TRBJ2-7; TRBD2 aligns across 7 bases. Trimming took 3 bases from V and 3 from J; bases not matched to a gene: 5. In germline, CDR1 is DFQATT, CDR2 SNEGSKA (reference sequence). The CDR3 length is 13 residues. The chain's CDR3 is CSASGREFYEQYF. CDR3 coding DNA: TGCAGTGCTAGTGGGCGGGAGTTCTACGAGCAGTACTTC.

This clonotype was seen a few times. This chain links TRBV4-1 with TRBJ1-5; D unresolved. V dropped 1 base and J dropped 3 bases, with 10 bases sitting between them. CDR3 length: 15 residues. Looked up from germline, CDR1 is MGHRA and CDR2 is YSYEKL. CDR3 residues: CASSQASVNNQPQHF. DNA for the CDR3: TGCGCCAGCAGCCAAGCCTCAGTCAACAATCAGCCCCAGCATTTT.

The gene calls are TRBV20-1 and TRBJ2-1; 8 bases align to TRBD1. V trimming: 3 bases; J trimming: 4 bases; junction bases outside the gene matches: 17. Germline assignment: CDR1 DFQATT and CDR2 SNEGSKA (reference sequence). The CDR3 sequence is 18 residues long. This CDR3 reads CSASYQGAPSGRYNEQFF. For the CDR3, the DNA is TGCAGTGCTAGCTATCAGGGGGCGCCCAGCGGACGATACAATGAGCAGTTCTTC.

This clonotype turned up a few times. The chain carries TRBV6-5 and TRBJ2-2; a possible D gene is TRBD2 (5 bases). CDR3 size: 15 residues. Germline CDR1 reads MNHEY; CDR2 reads SVGAGI. Trimming removed 0 bases at V and 4 bases at J, with 9 bases between. In DNA form, the CDR3 reads TGTGCCAGCAGTTACTCGAAAGGGAGCACCGGGGAGCTGTTTTTT. Translated: CASSYSKGSTGELFF.

The rearrangement links TRBV7-9 to TRBJ2-7; 7 bases match TRBD1. The CDR3 extends over 15 amino acids. CDR1 and CDR2 from the germline V gene are SEHNR and FQNEAQ (reference sequence). V was clipped by 5 bases and J by 4 bases; unmatched bases: 11. CDR3: CASSRSRTGEYEQYF. Here the CDR3 DNA reads TGTGCCAGCAGCCGAAGTCGTACAGGGGAATACGAGCAGTACTTC. The complete variable domain, with remaining parts taken from reference TRBV7-9 and TRBJ2-7, reads DTGVSQNPRHKITKRGQNVTFRCDPISEHNRLYWYRQTLGQGPEFLTYFQNEAQLEKSRLLSDRFSAERPKGSFSTLEIQRTEQGDSAMYLCASSRSRTGEYEQYFGPGTRLTVT.

This clonotype was detected only a few times. The V call is TRBV29-1, the J call TRBJ2-3; unclear D gene. This CDR3 has 14 residues. Trimming left V 4 bases short and J 0 bases short, with 11 bases between. CDR1 and CDR2 from the germline V gene are SQVTM and ANQGSEA. CDR3 sequence reads: CSVVRSFSTDTQYF. CDR3 DNA: TGCAGCGTTGTGCGGAGCTTTAGCACAGATACGCAGTATTTT.

The gene calls are TRBV29-1 and TRBJ2-7; D uncertain. The length of the CDR3 is 13 residues. Trimming took 3 bases from V and 2 from J, leaving 11 bases between them. Germline V CDR1 and CDR2: SQVTM, ANQGSEA. This CDR3 is CSVDSAETYEQYF. CDR3 in DNA: TGCAGCGTTGATAGTGCGGAGACCTACGAGCAGTACTTC.

This clonotype was observed a handful of times. The chain uses TRBV27 and TRBJ2-3; weak D call: TRBD2 (5 bases). The length of the CDR3 is 14 residues. Deletions cut 7 bases from V and 7 bases from J, with 18 bases between. Germline V CDR1 and CDR2: MNHEY, SMNVEV (reference sequence). The CDR3: CASTPLGVEHTQYF. CDR3 sequence (DNA): TGTGCCAGCACCCCACTCGGGGTCGAACATACGCAGTATTTT.

There are many counts of this clonotype. This rearrangement joins TRBV7-9 to TRBJ2-7; maybe TRBD2 (7 bases). Germline V gene lookup returns CDR1 SEHNR and CDR2 FQNEAQ (reference sequence). Trimming shortened V by 5 bases and J by 3 bases, and 17 bases separated the two germline ends. This CDR3 has 15 residues. The CDR3 loop is CASSRGAGAIYEQYF. The CDR3, as DNA: TGTGCCAGCAGCCGGGGGGCGGGAGCAATCTACGAGCAGTACTTC. The variable domain in full, completed from reference TRBV7-9 and TRBJ2-7, reads DTGVSQNPRHKITKRGQNVTFRCDPISEHNRLYWYRQTLGQGPEFLTYFQNEAQLEKSRLLSDRFSAERPKGSFSTLEIQRTEQGDSAMYLCASSRGAGAIYEQYFGPGTRLTVT.

This clonotype was seen a handful of times. The V call is TRBV20-1, the J call TRBJ1-1; 7 nucleotides align to TRBD1. The CDR3 extends over 14 amino acids. The V and J ends lost 7 bases and 2 bases, in that order; junction bases with no gene match: 10. Per germline, CDR1 DFQATT and CDR2 SNEGSKA (reference sequence). CDR3 sequence reads: CSGDGQDLNTEAFF. The CDR3 DNA follows: TGCAGTGGGGATGGACAGGACCTCAACACTGAAGCTTTCTTT.

This clonotype showed up many times. V is TRBV20-1 and J is TRBJ2-2; D is undetermined. The length of the CDR3 is 11 residues. In germline, CDR1 is DFQATT, CDR2 SNEGSKA (reference sequence). The V and J ends lost 4 bases and 7 bases respectively, with 7 bases between them. This chain's CDR3 is CSATRDGELFF. The CDR3 bases are TGCAGTGCTACTAGGGACGGGGAGCTGTTTTTT.

V and J are TRBV4-3 and TRBJ2-1, with 9 bases that match TRBD1. Trimming cost V 0 bases and J 8 bases; bases outside gene matches: 5. The CDR3 consists of 15 residues. The germline V gene encodes CDR1 LGHNA and CDR2 YSLEER. The CDR3 DNA sequence: TGCGCCAGCAGCCAAGAGGGGACAGGGAGGCATGAGCAGTTCTTC. This gives the protein CASSQEGTGRHEQFF.

This clonotype has ten or more counts. This chain connects TRBV5-1 to TRBJ2-1; D may be TRBD2 (5 bases). This CDR3 region has 14 residues. V was clipped by 5 bases and J by 6 bases, with 15 bases between them. Germline assignment: CDR1 SGHRS and CDR2 YFSETQ. CDR3 sequence: CASSLQAASNEQFF. The CDR3 region has the DNA TGCGCCAGCAGTTTGCAAGCGGCCAGCAATGAGCAGTTCTTC.

V is TRBV2 and J is TRBJ2-3; 8 bases fit TRBD1. This CDR3 is built from 17 residues. V lost 4 bases to trimming and J lost 2 bases; unmatched junction nucleotides: 11. Per germline, CDR1 SNHLY and CDR2 FYNNEI. CDR3 DNA sequence: TGTGCCAGCAGTGGGCGCAGACAGGGGTTGAACACAGATACGCAGTATTTT. Amino acids: CASSGRRQGLNTDTQYF. Variable domain in full (rest from reference TRBV2 and TRBJ2-3): EPEVTQTPSHQVTQMGQEVILRCVPISNHLYFYWYRQILGQKVEFLVSFYNNEISEKSEIFDDQFSVERPDGSNFTLKIRSTKLEDSAMYFCASSGRRQGLNTDTQYFGPGTRLTVL.

This clonotype was found a few times. The chain employs TRBV20-1 and TRBJ2-2, with 12 bases that match TRBD2. Germline V gives CDR1 DFQATT, CDR2 SNEGSKA (reference sequence). The CDR3 loop spans 17 amino acids. Losses at the gene ends were 0 bases for V and 5 bases for J; bases not matched to a gene: 7. The CDR3 is CSARDRRLAGVTGELFF. CDR3 bases: TGCAGTGCTAGAGATAGGCGACTAGCGGGGGTTACCGGGGAGCTGTTTTTT.

This clonotype has only a few counts. The chain links TRBV29-1 to TRBJ2-1, with 9 bases that match TRBD1. Germline V gene lookup returns CDR1 SQVTM and CDR2 ANQGSEA. The ends lost 3 bases at V and 2 bases at J; junction bases unmatched: 17. The CDR3 is 19 residues long. The CDR3 is CSVDRRSYRDRVPYNEQFF. DNA for the CDR3: TGCAGCGTTGACCGCCGATCCTACCGGGACAGGGTACCCTACAATGAGCAGTTCTTC.

This clonotype was counted between two and nine times. This chain links TRBV5-1 with TRBJ2-1; the D is unclear. The CDR3 is 13 residues long. The V gene's germline CDR1 is SGHRS and CDR2 YFSETQ. Trimming left V 0 bases short and J 6 bases short, with 7 bases between. The DNA of the CDR3 is TGCGCCAGCAGCTTGGACCTCCGCAATGAGCAGTTCTTC. This gives the protein CASSLDLRNEQFF.

This rearrangement joins TRBV5-1 to TRBJ2-3; tentatively, D is TRBD1 or TRBD2 (6 bases each). The germline V gene has CDR1 SGHRS and CDR2 YFSETQ. The CDR3 runs 16 residues. The germline V and J ends were trimmed by 1 base and 0 bases, with 12 bases remaining between them. The CDR3 loop reads CASSLRGAVSTDTQYF. The CDR3 DNA reads TGCGCCAGCAGCTTGAGGGGGGCCGTGAGCACAGATACGCAGTATTTT.